Detailed here is one T cell receptor (beta chain). This sample is drawn from a study of CD8 T cells in Susac syndrome. Reverse transcription used roughly 0.5 to 1 ug RNA and random hexamers. Multiplex PCR with immunoSEQ amplified the TCR beta CDR3 across 54 Vbeta and 13 Jbeta. TCRdb used MiXCR to reprocess the immunoSEQ multiplex PCR reads, holding one entry per CDR3 protein. The table records around 200,000 distinct CDR3 sequences, roughly 94% of them present only once. CDR1 MGHRA and CDR2 YSYEKL come from the germline V gene. This CDR3 has 15 residues. V gave up 3 bases and J gave up 5 bases; unmatched junction bases: 7.

The sample was CD8+ T cells from PBMCs. The clonotype was recovered from a human donor with Susac syndrome. The rearrangement joins TRBV4-1 to TRBJ2-1, with 7 bases fitting TRBD1. For the CDR3, the DNA is TGCGCCAGCAGCCATACAGCGACAGGGAACAATGAGCAGTTCTTC. Translated: CASSHTATGNNEQFF.